Listed below are T cell receptor beta chains from one sample, sequenced in a study of graft-versus-host responses after intestinal transplantation. The data were produced by immunoSEQ multiplex PCR, yet TCRdb's version contains in-frame clones alone and is incomplete. The sample has about 98,000 clones; around 88% are singletons. The sequencing used PBMCs, collected 255 days after intestinal transplant. The origin of the receptors is a human patient who received an intestinal transplant, so some T cells may come from the graft donor. Each CDR3 is given with its conserved first and last residue. Each record gives: D gene, J gene, clone size, V gene, CDR3 protein, CDR3 DNA. A D gene is named only where the DNA matches it firmly. Clone size is given for some rows only: seen once, a few or many times, or a class if the clone is expanded.

NA | TRBJ1-6 | NA | TRBV11-2 | CASSLGSSYNSPLHF | TGTGCCAGCAGCTTAGGGAGCTCCTATAATTCACCCCTCCACTTT
TRBD1 | TRBJ1-1 | NA | TRBV7-6 | CASSGDHGTGMNTEAFF | TGTGCCAGCAGCGGAGACCACGGGACAGGAATGAACACTGAAGCTTTCTTT
NA | TRBJ1-3 | NA | TRBV13 | CASSLEQGPSGNTIYF | TGTGCCAGCAGCTTAGAGCAGGGTCCATCTGGAAACACCATATATTTT
NA | TRBJ1-1 | NA | TRBV5-1 | CASSSRRNTEAFF | TGCGCCAGCAGCTCCCGGAGGAACACTGAAGCTTTCTTT
TRBD1 | TRBJ1-1 | NA | TRBV4-2 | CASSPHRTGDTEAFF | TGTGCCAGCAGCCCCCACCGGACAGGGGACACTGAAGCTTTCTTT
NA | TRBJ1-5 | NA | TRBV28 | CASRAGSQPQHF | TGTGCCAGCAGGGCGGGGTCGCAGCCCCAGCATTTT
TRBD2 | TRBJ2-7 | NA | TRBV5-8 | CASSLAGREQYF | TGTGCCAGCAGCTTGGCCGGGAGGGAGCAGTACTTC
NA | TRBJ2-2 | NA | TRBV6-1 | CASSEIRAAGELFF | TGTGCCAGCAGTGAAATCAGGGCTGCCGGGGAGCTGTTTTTT
NA | TRBJ1-2 | NA | TRBV10-3 | CAISDGVRPAPNYGYTF | TGTGCCATCAGTGACGGTGTGAGGCCAGCTCCTAACTATGGCTACACCTTC
TRBD2 | TRBJ2-5 | NA | TRBV28 | CASTPSGGSQYF | TGTGCCAGCACGCCTAGCGGGGGGAGCCAGTACTTC
NA | TRBJ1-5 | NA | TRBV6-1 | CASSVSSNQPQHF | TGTGCCAGCAGCGTTAGTAGCAATCAGCCCCAGCATTTT
NA | TRBJ1-2 | NA | TRBV25-1 | CASSEPKYGYTF | TGTGCCAGCAGTGAACCCAAATATGGCTACACCTTC
NA | TRBJ2-3 | NA | TRBV28 | CASSLSTDTQYF | TGTGCCAGCAGTTTGTCGACAGATACGCAGTATTTT
NA | TRBJ2-1 | NA | TRBV29-1 | CSVVWSSSYNEQFF | TGCAGCGTTGTCTGGTCCAGCTCCTACAATGAGCAGTTCTTC
TRBD2 | TRBJ2-1 | few | TRBV6-1 | CASSVAGGGSYNEQFF | TGTGCCAGCAGTGTAGCGGGGGGGGGCTCCTACAATGAGCAGTTCTTC
TRBD1 | TRBJ2-3 | NA | TRBV19 | CASSPWDRGTDTQYF | TGTGCCAGTAGTCCTTGGGACAGGGGCACAGATACGCAGTATTTT
NA | TRBJ1-1 | NA | TRBV5-6 | CASSWEAATEAFF | TGTGCCAGCAGCTGGGAGGCGGCCACTGAAGCTTTCTTT
TRBD1 | TRBJ1-2 | NA | TRBV7-9 | CASSWTGDYGYTF | TGTGCCAGCAGCTGGACAGGGGACTATGGCTACACCTTC
NA | TRBJ2-1 | NA | TRBV4-1 | CASSQAYATGDEQFF | TGCGCCAGCAGCCAAGCGTACGCGACTGGAGATGAGCAGTTCTTC
NA | TRBJ1-1 | once | TRBV13 | CASRVMNTEAFF | TGTGCCAGCAGGGTCATGAACACTGAAGCTTTCTTT
NA | TRBJ2-5 | few | TRBV5-1 | CASSLVSTGHIEQETQYF | TGCGCCAGCAGCTTGGTATCAACGGGGCACATTGAGCAAGAGACCCAGTACTTC
NA | TRBJ2-7 | NA | TRBV7-9 | CASRGLASYEQYF | TGTGCCAGCAGGGGTCTAGCGTCCTACGAGCAGTACTTC
TRBD2 | TRBJ2-5 | NA | TRBV4-1 | CASSRTSGGAGETQYF | TGCGCCAGCAGCCGGACTAGCGGGGGGGCCGGAGAGACCCAGTACTTC
TRBD2 | TRBJ2-3 | NA | TRBV4-2 | CASSPGLAATDTQYF | TGTGCCAGCAGCCCAGGACTAGCGGCCACAGATACGCAGTATTTT
TRBD2 | TRBJ2-2 | NA | TRBV7-8 | CASSLVGGTGELFF | TGTGCCAGCAGCTTAGTGGGAGGGACCGGGGAGCTGTTTTTT
NA | TRBJ2-3 | once | TRBV30 | CAWSVQSDTQYF | TGTGCCTGGAGTGTACAGTCAGATACGCAGTATTTT
NA | TRBJ2-1 | NA | TRBV27 | CASSSFLIAPEQFF | TGTGCCAGCAGTTCTTTCCTGATTGCGCCTGAGCAGTTCTTC
TRBD1 | TRBJ2-1 | NA | TRBV2 | CASSEEGGQGARNEQFF | TGTGCCAGCAGTGAAGAAGGGGGTCAGGGGGCGCGCAATGAGCAGTTCTTC
NA | TRBJ2-3 | NA | TRBV5-1 | CASSSHTDTQYF | TGCGCCAGCAGCTCACACACAGATACGCAGTATTTT
TRBD1 | TRBJ2-7 | NA | TRBV4-2 | CASSQVGQGVSYEQYF | TGTGCCAGCAGCCAAGTGGGACAGGGGGTCTCCTACGAGCAGTACTTC
NA | TRBJ1-2 | NA | TRBV12-2 | CASPRAREGAF | TGTGCAAGTCCCAGAGCCAGGGAAGGGGCTTTC
TRBD1 | TRBJ1-3 | NA | TRBV7-6 | CASSPRDRGPGNTIYF | TGTGCCAGCAGCCCCCGGGACAGGGGGCCTGGAAACACCATATATTTT
NA | TRBJ1-1 | NA | TRBV7-8 | CASSISGTPETEAFF | TGTGCCAGCAGCATCTCCGGGACCCCGGAGACTGAAGCTTTCTTT
NA | TRBJ2-1 | NA | TRBV7-9 | CASSLYSATYNEQFF | TGTGCCAGCAGCTTATACTCAGCCACCTACAATGAGCAGTTCTTC
NA | TRBJ1-3 | few | TRBV4-1 | CASSQPLNRFSGNTIYF | TGCGCCAGCAGCCAGCCCCTTAACAGGTTCTCTGGAAACACCATATATTTT
NA | TRBJ1-5 | NA | TRBV19 | CASGGGPYNQPQHF | TGTGCCAGTGGGGGGGGACCTTACAATCAGCCCCAGCATTTT
NA | TRBJ2-5 | NA | TRBV6-6 | CASSPLGQQETQYF | TGTGCCAGCAGCCCCCTGGGCCAGCAAGAGACCCAGTACTTC
TRBD2 | TRBJ2-1 | NA | TRBV5-1 | CASSLSAGDPNNEQFF | TGCGCCAGCAGCTTGTCCGCGGGGGATCCGAACAATGAGCAGTTCTTC
NA | TRBJ2-7 | NA | TRBV4-1 | CASSQGGADSYEQYF | TGCGCCAGCAGCCAAGGGGGGGCAGATTCCTACGAGCAGTACTTC
TRBD2 | TRBJ2-5 | NA | TRBV5-1 | CASSRGAGGGQETQYF | TGCGCCAGCAGCCGGGGAGCGGGAGGGGGCCAAGAGACCCAGTACTTC
NA | TRBJ1-2 | NA | TRBV7-9 | CASSHSGANYGYTF | TGTGCCAGCAGCCATTCGGGAGCTAACTATGGCTACACCTTC
NA | TRBJ2-1 | NA | TRBV6-5 | CASSDVMREQFF | TGTGCCAGCTCTGATGTCATGAGAGAGCAGTTCTTC
NA | TRBJ1-2 | NA | TRBV4-3 | CASSQGAGANYGYTF | TGCGCCAGCAGCCAAGGGGCAGGAGCTAACTATGGCTACACCTTC
NA | TRBJ1-5 | NA | TRBV4-1 | CASSQDGGFNQPQHF | TGCGCCAGCAGCCAAGATGGAGGGTTCAATCAGCCCCAGCATTTT
NA | TRBJ2-2 | NA | TRBV5-4 | CASSSGGGGNTGELFF | TGTGCCAGCAGCTCCGGGGGAGGAGGGAACACCGGGGAGCTGTTTTTT
NA | TRBJ1-6 | NA | TRBV4-1 | CASSQGSYNSPLHF | TGCGCCAGCAGCCAGGGGTCCTATAATTCACCCCTCCACTTT
NA | TRBJ1-4 | NA | TRBV28 | CASSLPRGSPNEKLFF | TGTGCCAGCAGCTTACCGCGAGGCAGTCCTAATGAAAAACTGTTTTTT
NA | TRBJ2-3 | NA | TRBV15 | CATNSGGGTQYF | TGTGCCACCAACTCTGGAGGCGGTACGCAGTATTTT
TRBD1 | TRBJ2-1 | once | TRBV5-1 | CASSSSAGGKHNEQFF | TGCGCCAGCAGCAGCTCCGCAGGGGGCAAACACAATGAGCAGTTCTTC
TRBD1 | TRBJ1-2 | once | TRBV9 | CASSPGQVGLGGYTF | TGTGCCAGCAGCCCCGGACAGGTGGGGTTAGGTGGCTACACCTTC
NA | TRBJ2-1 | NA | TRBV27 | CASRIIGGPSYNEQFF | TGTGCCAGCAGAATTATAGGGGGGCCCTCCTACAATGAGCAGTTCTTC
NA | TRBJ1-2 | NA | TRBV28 | CASSPIQRYGYTF | TGTGCCAGCAGTCCTATACAGAGATATGGCTACACCTTC
NA | TRBJ2-3 | NA | TRBV9 | CASSVEKDPTDTQYF | TGTGCCAGCAGCGTAGAGAAGGACCCCACAGATACGCAGTATTTT